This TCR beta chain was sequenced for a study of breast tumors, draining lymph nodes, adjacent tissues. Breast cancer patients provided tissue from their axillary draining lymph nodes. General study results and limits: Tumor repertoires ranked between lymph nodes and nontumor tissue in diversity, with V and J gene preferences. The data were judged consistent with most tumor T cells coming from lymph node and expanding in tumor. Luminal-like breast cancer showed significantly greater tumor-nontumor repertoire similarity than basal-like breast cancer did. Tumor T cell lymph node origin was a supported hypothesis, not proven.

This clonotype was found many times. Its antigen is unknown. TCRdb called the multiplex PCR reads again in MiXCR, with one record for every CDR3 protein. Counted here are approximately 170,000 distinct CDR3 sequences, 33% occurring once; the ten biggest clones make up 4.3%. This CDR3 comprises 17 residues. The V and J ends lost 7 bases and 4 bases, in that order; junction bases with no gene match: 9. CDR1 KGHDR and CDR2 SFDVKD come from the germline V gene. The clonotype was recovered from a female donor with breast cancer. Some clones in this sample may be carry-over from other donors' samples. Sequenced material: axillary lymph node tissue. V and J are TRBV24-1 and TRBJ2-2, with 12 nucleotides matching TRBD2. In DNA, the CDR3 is TGTGCCACCAGCCAGACTAGCGGGAGTGAAAGCACCGGGGAGCTGTTTTTT. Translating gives CATSQTSGSESTGELFF.